These 4 T cell receptor beta chains originate from one sample sequenced in a study of blood T cell repertoires in COVID-19. Libraries were prepared by immunoSEQ multiplex PCR; TCRdb keeps only in-frame clonotypes and omits some of them. Counted here are about 58,000 clones, over 65% occurring once; the ten biggest clones make up roughly 4.3%. Sequences were obtained from peripheral blood. Receptors were obtained from a man between 35 and 55 years old with active COVID-19.

The V call is TRBV27, the J call TRBJ1-2; D call uncertain. Germline loops: CDR1 MNHEY, CDR2 SMNVEV (reference sequence). Trimming shortened V by 7 bases and J by 7 bases, and 16 bases separated the two germline ends. This CDR3 has 13 residues. CDR3 nucleotide sequence: TGTGCCAGCACCCCGTGGCCGACGGGTGGCTACACCTTC. Translated: CASTPWPTGGYTF.

The chain employs TRBV3-1 (or the pseudogene TRBV3-2) and TRBJ2-2; 7 bases are a match to TRBD1. This CDR3 has 16 residues. V dropped 4 bases and J dropped 5; count of bases not matched to a gene: 10. CDR1 is LGHDT and CDR2 is YNNKEL in the germline V gene (reference sequence). For the CDR3, the DNA is TGTGCCAGCAGCCTTGAGGGGGCGCCATGGACCGGGGAGCTGTTTTTT. As protein: CASSLEGAPWTGELFF.

This clone appeared once. The rearrangement joins TRBV6-4 to TRBJ2-1, with no clear D. V shed 1 base and J shed 6 bases, with 7 bases lying between them. CDR1 MRHNA and CDR2 SNTAGT come from the germline V gene. The CDR3 spans 13 residues. DNA of the CDR3: TGTGCCAGCAGTGACTTAGCTACCAATGAGCAGTTCTTC. Its translation is CASSDLATNEQFF.

V gene TRBV9 combines with J gene TRBJ2-7; weak D call: TRBD1 (5 bases). Germline CDR1 SGDLS, CDR2 YYNGEE. The CDR3 totals 15 residues. With 0 bases removed from V and 2 bases from J, the gap between germline ends came to 12 bases. The CDR3 reads CASSVGWGSTYEQYF. CDR3 in DNA: TGTGCCAGCAGCGTAGGGTGGGGCTCAACCTACGAGCAGTACTTC.